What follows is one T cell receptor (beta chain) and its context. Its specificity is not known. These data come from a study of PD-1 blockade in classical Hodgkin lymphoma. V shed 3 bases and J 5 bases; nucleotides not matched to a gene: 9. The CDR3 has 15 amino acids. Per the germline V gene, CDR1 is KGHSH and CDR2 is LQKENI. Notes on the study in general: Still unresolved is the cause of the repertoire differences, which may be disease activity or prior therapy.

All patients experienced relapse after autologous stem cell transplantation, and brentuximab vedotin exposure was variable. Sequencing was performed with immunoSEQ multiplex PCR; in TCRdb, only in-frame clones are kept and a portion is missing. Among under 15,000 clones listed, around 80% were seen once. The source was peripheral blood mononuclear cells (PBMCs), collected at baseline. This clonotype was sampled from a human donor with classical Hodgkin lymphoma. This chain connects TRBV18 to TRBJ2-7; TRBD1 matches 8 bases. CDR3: CASSPQRTGSHEQYF. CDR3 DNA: TGTGCCAGCTCACCCCAACGGACAGGGAGCCACGAGCAGTACTTC.